The rows below give T cell receptor beta chains drawn from one sample of a study of CD8 T cells in Susac syndrome. TCRdb redid the calling of the immunoSEQ multiplex PCR reads with MiXCR, one entry per CDR3 protein. The table shows more than 150,000 distinct CDR3 sequences, with approximately 96% occurring only once. Input material: CD4+ T cells from PBMCs. Receptors originate from a human donor with Susac syndrome. Both conserved end residues are part of each CDR3. A D gene is named only where the DNA matches it firmly. Rows give clone size only sometimes, using once, few, many, or a class for an expanded clone.

CDR3 DNA,CDR3 protein,V gene,clone size,D gene,J gene
TGTGCCAGCCGCGGGTCGGTCTCCTACGAGCAGTACTTC,CASRGSVSYEQYF,TRBV2,-,-,TRBJ2-7
TGCAGCGCGTCCGGGACAGGGAGGGCCTACGAGCAGTACTTC,CSASGTGRAYEQYF,TRBV29-1,-,TRBD1,TRBJ2-7
TGTGCCAGCAGCGAATACGGTACTAGTTTTGAGCAGTTCTTC,CASSEYGTSFEQFF,TRBV9,-,-,TRBJ2-1
TGCAGCGTTGGTACACCAGCCAACTATGGCTACACCTTC,CSVGTPANYGYTF,TRBV29-1,once,-,TRBJ1-2
TGTGCCAGCAGCTTTCCAGGGGGGTATGGCTACACCTTC,CASSFPGGYGYTF,TRBV7-2,-,TRBD1,TRBJ1-2
TGCAGTGCTCAAATCCCGGGACAGGCTGAAGCTTTCTTT,CSAQIPGQAEAFF,TRBV20-1,-,TRBD1,TRBJ1-1
TGTGCCTGGAGCTCGGACAGGGGAAATCAGCCCCAGCATTTT,CAWSSDRGNQPQHF,TRBV30,-,TRBD1,TRBJ1-5
TGTGCCGCAGGGGTTGGGGAAAAACTGTTTTTT,CAAGVGEKLFF,TRBV7-9,-,-,TRBJ1-4
TGTGCCTGGAGTGTGCTGGAGACCCAGTACTTC,CAWSVLETQYF,TRBV30,-,-,TRBJ2-5
TGTGCCTGGAGTGTAGGGGCGGGGGTTGAGGAGACCCAGTACTTC,CAWSVGAGVEETQYF,TRBV30,-,TRBD2,TRBJ2-5
TGTGCCACGGCAGGCCCGTACTACGAGCAGTACTTC,CATAGPYYEQYF,TRBV11-2,-,-,TRBJ2-7
TGTGCCACCAGTGACCGGGTAGGCGGGGGTATGAATGAGCAGTTCTTC,CATSDRVGGGMNEQFF,TRBV24-1,once,TRBD2,TRBJ2-1
TGCAGCGCCTATTTGGACAGGGGCGTGAATGAGCAGTTCTTC,CSAYLDRGVNEQFF,TRBV29-1,-,TRBD1,TRBJ2-1
TGTGCCAGCAGCTTAGTCCCCCGGGATCCTATGGGCTACACCTTC,CASSLVPRDPMGYTF,TRBV7-2,-,-,TRBJ1-2
TGTGCCACTAACAGGGAACCCCTTAACACCGGGGAGCTGTTTTTT,CATNREPLNTGELFF,TRBV30,-,-,TRBJ2-2
TGCAGTGCTAGGATACTCGGGACCGCCGAGCTGTTTTTT,CSARILGTAELFF,TRBV20-1,-,-,TRBJ2-2
TGCAGCGTTGAAGGGATTCGGGGGGTAGAGACCCAGTACTTC,CSVEGIRGVETQYF,TRBV29-1,-,TRBD2,TRBJ2-5
TGTGCCAGCGCCCCGAGATTCAGGCCGAACACCGGGGAGCTGTTTTTT,CASAPRFRPNTGELFF,TRBV7-9,-,-,TRBJ2-2
TGTGCCAGCAGTTTTGAAGATCGCAATGAGCAGTTCTTC,CASSFEDRNEQFF,TRBV27,once,-,TRBJ2-1
TGCAGTGTCGCTGGTTATAGCAATCAGCCCCAGCATTTT,CSVAGYSNQPQHF,TRBV20-1,-,-,TRBJ1-5
TGCAGCTATTTAATGACAGATACGCAGTATTTT,CSYLMTDTQYF,TRBV29-1,-,-,TRBJ2-3
TGTGCCAGCACAAGTTTCGGGGGGGCCCTCTACGAGCAGTACTTC,CASTSFGGALYEQYF,TRBV6-2/TRBV6-3,once,TRBD2,TRBJ2-7
TGTGCCAGCAGCTTTCTAGGGGAAGAGACCCAGTACTTC,CASSFLGEETQYF,TRBV5-4,-,-,TRBJ2-5
TGCAGTGCTGCCCCCGGGACTAGCGGATACAATGAGCAGTTCTTC,CSAAPGTSGYNEQFF,TRBV20-1,-,TRBD2,TRBJ2-1
TGTGCCGGAAAAAGGGGTAACACTGAAGCTTTCTTT,CAGKRGNTEAFF,TRBV6-1,-,-,TRBJ1-1
TGTGCCAGCCATGACGTGAACACTGAAGCTTTCTTT,CASHDVNTEAFF,TRBV27,-,-,TRBJ1-1
TGTGCCAGCAGGAACATAAACCAAGAGACCCAGTACTTC,CASRNINQETQYF,TRBV6-5,once,-,TRBJ2-5
TGTGCCAGCAGACCCGGGACTAGCTTCCATGAGCAGTTCTTC,CASRPGTSFHEQFF,TRBV12-3/TRBV12-4,-,TRBD2,TRBJ2-1
TGTGCCAGCAGTTTTGAGCATCGGACTAGCTCGAAGACCCAGTACTTC,CASSFEHRTSSKTQYF,TRBV12-3/TRBV12-4,-,TRBD2,TRBJ2-5
TGTGCCAGTAGTAGAGTAGGTACTGAAGCTTTCTTT,CASSRVGTEAFF,TRBV19,-,-,TRBJ1-1
TGTGCCACCAGCGGAACAGGGTTGAGGGAGACCCAGTACTTC,CATSGTGLRETQYF,TRBV15,-,-,TRBJ2-5
TGTGCCAGCAGCAAGAGAGAGGCTTTCTTT,CASSKREAFF,TRBV6-5,-,-,TRBJ1-1
TGCAGCGTCTCGACGGGACAGGGGGCCTGGGAGACCCAGTACTTC,CSVSTGQGAWETQYF,TRBV29-1,-,TRBD1,TRBJ2-5
TGTGCCAGCAGTCCCCTCGGCCGGACCTACGAGCAGTACTTC,CASSPLGRTYEQYF,TRBV27,-,-,TRBJ2-7
TGTGCCAGCAGTTTCCGCCAGTCACCCCTCCACTTT,CASSFRQSPLHF,TRBV27,-,-,TRBJ1-6
TGTGCCAGCAGTCCAGTAAGAGGGACAACCTCCTATGGCTACACCTTC,CASSPVRGTTSYGYTF,TRBV12-3/TRBV12-4,-,-,TRBJ1-2
TGCGCCAGCAGCTTGACGACAGGGAACACCGGGGAGCTGTTTTTT,CASSLTTGNTGELFF,TRBV5-1,-,-,TRBJ2-2
TGTGCCAGCAGTACTCCGGGACTGAATAATCAGCCCCAGCATTTT,CASSTPGLNNQPQHF,TRBV6-6,-,-,TRBJ1-5
TGTGCCAGCAGTTTCACTAGCGGGGTGGGTAATGAGCAGTTCTTC,CASSFTSGVGNEQFF,TRBV2,-,TRBD2,TRBJ2-1
TGTGCCAGCGGGGGTCAGGGAGCGGTGGGAAACACCATATATTTT,CASGGQGAVGNTIYF,TRBV4-2,-,-,TRBJ1-3
TGTGCCAGCAGTCCTCAACAGGGAAATCAGCCCCAGCATTTT,CASSPQQGNQPQHF,TRBV25-1,few,-,TRBJ1-5
TGCGCCAGCAGCCAAGAAGGAGGGCAGTCACAGCCCCAGCATTTT,CASSQEGGQSQPQHF,TRBV4-1,-,-,TRBJ1-5
TGTGCCAGCAGCCTAGGGACAGGGAGCTCTGGGGCCAACGTCCTGACTTTC,CASSLGTGSSGANVLTF,TRBV3-1,-,TRBD1,TRBJ2-6
TGCGCCAGCAGCCGATTAGGGACAGGGGTCACTGAAGCTTTCTTT,CASSRLGTGVTEAFF,TRBV4-1,-,TRBD1,TRBJ1-1
TGTGCCAGCAGCGTAGTTACGGGACAGGGACGATTCGGGGCTGGGGCCAACGTCCTGACTTTC,CASSVVTGQGRFGAGANVLTF,TRBV9,-,TRBD1,TRBJ2-6
TGTGCCTGGTTTTGGGGGGCGAGCACCGGGGAGCTGTTTTTT,CAWFWGASTGELFF,TRBV30,-,-,TRBJ2-2